The rows below give T cell receptor beta chains drawn from one sample of a study of T-cell memory formation after mild COVID-19. MiXCR, applied by TCRdb to the 5' RACE reads, yields one record per CDR3 protein. The table lists 250,000 to 300,000 distinct CDR3 sequences, 15% to 20% of them singletons, with about a fifth in the top ten. The sample was PBMCs or a T cell subset sorted from them (not recorded which). The origin of the receptors is a man younger than 30 who had mild COVID-19 (a few samples of this study predate the infection). Cell type and time point are not known. The CDR3 runs from the conserved cysteine through the conserved F or W. A D gene is named only where the DNA matches it firmly. The size field is filled for only some rows; it gives once, few, many or a size class.

j_gene: TRBJ1-2
abundance: few
v_gene: TRBV12-3/TRBV12-4
d_gene: .
CDR3nt: TGTGCCAGCATCCCGGGGGGCGAGAACTATGGCTACACCTTC
CDR3aa: CASIPGGENYGYTF

j_gene: TRBJ2-5
abundance: .
v_gene: TRBV4-1
d_gene: .
CDR3nt: TGCGCCAGCACTCGGACCCCCGGGGAGACCCAGTACTTC
CDR3aa: CASTRTPGETQYF

j_gene: TRBJ1-1
abundance: few
v_gene: TRBV4-3
d_gene: TRBD1
CDR3nt: TGCGCCAGCAGCCAGCGACAGGGGAGCACTGAAGCTTTCTTT
CDR3aa: CASSQRQGSTEAFF

j_gene: TRBJ2-4
abundance: .
v_gene: TRBV5-6
d_gene: TRBD2
CDR3nt: TGTGCCAGCAGCCGAGGAGCGGGGACCTATTTTGACATTCAGTACTTC
CDR3aa: CASSRGAGTYFDIQYF

j_gene: TRBJ2-5
abundance: .
v_gene: TRBV12-3/TRBV12-4
d_gene: .
CDR3nt: TGTGCCAGCAGAGACAGGGGAGGGGGAAAGACCCAGTACTTC
CDR3aa: CASRDRGGGKTQYF

j_gene: TRBJ1-2
abundance: .
v_gene: TRBV4-1
d_gene: .
CDR3nt: TGCGCCAGCAGCCGGGAACAGAACTATGGCTACACCTTC
CDR3aa: CASSREQNYGYTF

j_gene: TRBJ2-1
abundance: many
v_gene: TRBV9
d_gene: TRBD2
CDR3nt: TGTGCCAGCAGCCCCTCCGGGGTAGCGGGCTACAATGAGCAGTTCTTC
CDR3aa: CASSPSGVAGYNEQFF

j_gene: TRBJ2-7
abundance: .
v_gene: TRBV12-3/TRBV12-4
d_gene: .
CDR3nt: TGTGCCAGCGGCCGAACCCCCGGGACTGGTTACGAGCAGTACTTC
CDR3aa: CASGRTPGTGYEQYF

j_gene: TRBJ2-1
abundance: few
v_gene: TRBV20-1
d_gene: TRBD2
CDR3nt: TGCAGTGCTAGAGATCGGGGGACTAGCTGGAGTGAGCAGTTCTTC
CDR3aa: CSARDRGTSWSEQFF

j_gene: TRBJ2-1
abundance: many
v_gene: TRBV4-1
d_gene: .
CDR3nt: TGCGCCAGCAGCCCCACTTGGGGCCGGGATGAGCAGTTCTTC
CDR3aa: CASSPTWGRDEQFF

j_gene: TRBJ2-3
abundance: .
v_gene: TRBV24-1
d_gene: .
CDR3nt: TGTGCCACCAGTGATCAGGGGCCCGGATACACAGATACGCAGTATTTT
CDR3aa: CATSDQGPGYTDTQYF

j_gene: TRBJ2-2
abundance: few
v_gene: TRBV7-2
d_gene: .
CDR3nt: TGTGCCAGCAGCTTCACCCAGGGATCCGGGGAGCTGTTTTTT
CDR3aa: CASSFTQGSGELFF

j_gene: TRBJ1-3
abundance: few
v_gene: TRBV7-8
d_gene: .
CDR3nt: TGTGCCAGCGGACGGTTAGGGTCTGGAAACACCATATATTTT
CDR3aa: CASGRLGSGNTIYF

j_gene: TRBJ2-1
abundance: few
v_gene: TRBV24-1
d_gene: .
CDR3nt: TGTGCCACCAGTGATAGGGACAATGAGCAGTTCTTC
CDR3aa: CATSDRDNEQFF

j_gene: TRBJ2-1
abundance: few
v_gene: TRBV5-6
d_gene: .
CDR3nt: TGTGCCAGCAGAACCAGGGGGGCACATGAGCAGTTCTTC
CDR3aa: CASRTRGAHEQFF

j_gene: TRBJ2-3
abundance: .
v_gene: TRBV4-3
d_gene: TRBD2
CDR3nt: TGCGCCAGCAGCCAAGATGGGACTAGAGCAGATACGCAGTATTTT
CDR3aa: CASSQDGTRADTQYF

j_gene: TRBJ1-1
abundance: few
v_gene: TRBV6-5
d_gene: .
CDR3nt: TGTGCCAGCCGTTCCCTTCGAAAGAGGACTGAAGCTTTCTTT
CDR3aa: CASRSLRKRTEAFF

j_gene: TRBJ1-3
abundance: .
v_gene: TRBV5-1
d_gene: .
CDR3nt: TGCGCCAGCAGCTCGGGACATGCGGGGAACACCATATATTTT
CDR3aa: CASSSGHAGNTIYF

j_gene: TRBJ1-1
abundance: .
v_gene: TRBV12-5
d_gene: .
CDR3nt: TGTGCTAGTGGAATAATGCCTATGGGCACTGAAGCTTTCTTT
CDR3aa: CASGIMPMGTEAFF

j_gene: TRBJ2-5
abundance: few
v_gene: TRBV20-1
d_gene: .
CDR3nt: TGCAGTGGCGTGGCGGGGGAGACCCAGTACTTC
CDR3aa: CSGVAGETQYF

j_gene: TRBJ2-7
abundance: many
v_gene: TRBV7-9
d_gene: .
CDR3nt: TGTGCCAGCAGCTTAGGGACACCCTACGAGCAGTACTTC
CDR3aa: CASSLGTPYEQYF

j_gene: TRBJ1-2
abundance: .
v_gene: TRBV6-5
d_gene: TRBD1
CDR3nt: TGTGCCAGCAGCTGGGGACAGGGGGTAGCTAACTATGGCTACACCTTC
CDR3aa: CASSWGQGVANYGYTF